Only one count was recorded for the clone carrying this T cell receptor (beta chain). Germline CDR1 reads SGHTA; CDR2 reads FQGTGA. The V and J ends lost 5 bases and 8 bases respectively, with 15 bases between them. The CDR3 has 13 amino acids. PCR used 60 Vbeta primers and 13 Jbeta primers. Data came from immunoSEQ multiplex PCR; TCRdb stores just in-frame clones and leaves some out. The sample lists about 180,000 clones; about 80% were seen once. This specimen comes from a study of cytomegalovirus exposure and HLA in healthy donors. The sequence was obtained from a man between 35 and 55 years old in good health and CMV-seronegative. The chain combines TRBV7-3 with TRBJ1-2; D unresolved. The sequencing input was PBMCs. CDR3 nucleotide sequence: TGTGCCAGCAGCCCCTCCCCAGGTATGGGCTACACCTTC. Translated: CASSPSPGMGYTF.